The TCR beta chain under discussion was sequenced for a study of blood T cell repertoires in COVID-19. The germline V gene encodes CDR1 SEHNR and CDR2 FQNEAQ (reference sequence). Losses at the gene ends were 5 bases for V and 5 bases for J; bases not matched to a gene: 15. The CDR3 loop spans 17 amino acids. Some clones are missing from TCRdb's copy, which holds only in-frame ones; the method was immunoSEQ multiplex PCR. The sample has 250,000 to 300,000 clones; 75% to 90% are singletons. This sequence originates from a woman aged 40-49 years who had recovered from COVID-19. Sequenced: peripheral blood. The V and J genes are TRBV7-9 and TRBJ2-3; the match to TRBD2 covers 8 bases. CDR3 region: CASSLGGGRARGDTQYF. CDR3 DNA sequence: TGTGCCAGCAGCCTAGGCGGGGGGAGGGCCCGAGGAGATACGCAGTATTTT.